These 28 T cell receptor beta chains originate from one sample sequenced in a study of shared clonotypes between healthy human individuals (dated by TCRdb to the early 2020s). Library prep was done by the immunoSEQ multiplex PCR assay. TCRdb carries this immuneACCESS record with in-frame sequences only. Its versions omit some clonotypes, under half of them owing to an unresolved V gene in the studies checked, with the rest unexplained. The sample data list about 660,000 clones, and under 80% of these were observed just once. The ten largest clones represent approximately 1.7% of the sample. Sequenced input: memory CD4+ T cells sorted from blood. The label giving this sample's cell subset or site can be read as: CD45RA-negative fraction. The receptors stem from a woman younger than 45 in good health.

The chain carries TRBV19 and TRBJ2-5; perhaps TRBD2 as D (5 bases). V lost 1 base and J lost 1, with 25 bases in between. Germline-derived CDR1 and CDR2 are LNHDA and SQIVND (reference sequence). This CDR3 has 20 residues. The chain's CDR3 is CASSIGFGLANRHTQETQYF. The CDR3 nucleotides are TGTGCCAGTAGTATAGGATTCGGCCTAGCAAATAGACATACCCAAGAGACCCAGTACTTC. Using reference TRBV19 and TRBJ2-5 for the parts outside the CDR3, the full variable domain is DGGITQSPKYLFRKEGQNVTLSCEQNLNHDAMYWYRQDPGQGLRLIYYSQIVNDFQKGDIAEGYSVSREKKESFPLTVTSAQKNPTAFYLCASSIGFGLANRHTQETQYFGPGTRLLVL.

This clone was counted only a few times. This sequence joins TRBV10-3 and TRBJ2-3; possibly TRBD1 for D (5 bases). Trimming pared 4 bases from V and 0 bases from J, leaving 11 bases between. This CDR3 region has 15 residues. Germline CDR1 and CDR2: ENHRY and SYGVKD. The CDR3 DNA follows: TGTGCCATCAGTGGGGGCACGGTGAGCACAGATACGCAGTATTTT. Translation gives CAISGGTVSTDTQYF.

This chain connects TRBV9 to TRBJ1-5; 10 bases line up with TRBD1. Trimming cost V 3 bases and J 8 bases; bases outside gene matches: 5. The CDR3 has 14 amino acids. The V gene's germline CDR1 is SGDLS and CDR2 YYNGEE. CDR3 DNA sequence: TGTGCCAGCAGCGACCGGGACAGGGGTAAGCCCCAGCATTTT. Residues: CASSDRDRGKPQHF.

This sequence joins TRBV7-2 and TRBJ2-5; D may be TRBD2 (6 bases). V lost 1 base and J lost 5, with 20 bases in between. From germline, CDR1 is SGHTA and CDR2 FQGNSA. CDR3 length: 17 residues. CDR3 residues: CASSLDGSGARQETQYF. In DNA form, the CDR3 reads TGTGCCAGCAGCTTAGACGGGAGTGGGGCGCGGCAGGAGACCCAGTACTTC.

J is TRBJ1-5 and V is TRBV7-9, with D possibly TRBD1 on 5 matching bases. V gave up 5 bases and J gave up 0 bases, with 11 bases separating them. The germline V gene has CDR1 SEHNR and CDR2 FQNEAQ (reference sequence). The CDR3 is 15 residues long. CDR3 loop: CASSDDRFSNQPQHF. DNA for the CDR3: TGTGCCAGCAGCGACGACAGATTTAGCAATCAGCCCCAGCATTTT.

V gene TRBV10-2 combines with J gene TRBJ2-1, with D unresolved. V was pared by 2 bases and J by 1 base, with 9 bases between. CDR1 and CDR2 (germline): WSHSY, SAAADI. This CDR3 is built from 15 residues. The CDR3 DNA follows: TGCGCCAGCAGTGAGCTTGGTTCTTCCTACAATGAGCAGTTCTTC. Its protein is CASSELGSSYNEQFF.

This clone was counted a few times. Other DNA sequences of this sample code for an identical CDR3. V gene TRBV5-1 combines with J gene TRBJ2-3; D possibly corresponds to TRBD1 (6 bases). This CDR3 has 15 amino acids. Germline CDR1 SGHRS, CDR2 YFSETQ. V lost 3 bases to trimming and J lost 2 bases, with 13 bases between them. CDR3 protein: CASSWGQDLTDTQYF. The CDR3 bases are TGCGCCAGCAGCTGGGGGCAGGACCTCACAGATACGCAGTATTTT. The full variable domain, in which reference TRBV5-1 and TRBJ2-3 provide the parts outside the CDR3, is KAGVTQTPRYLIKTRGQQVTLSCSPISGHRSVSWYQQTPGQGLQFLFEYFSETQRNKGNFPGRFSGRQFSNSRSEMNVSTLELGDSALYLCASSWGQDLTDTQYFGPGTRLTVL.

Comments on this clone: The sample contains more than one DNA sequence encoding this CDR3. The V gene is TRBV29-1, the J gene TRBJ2-7; TRBD2 might be the D (5 bases). Germline assignment: CDR1 SQVTM and CDR2 ANQGSEA. There are 12 residues in the CDR3. V was cut by 3 bases and J by 1 base, with 7 bases left in between. CDR3 loop: CSVDSGSYEQYF. The CDR3 DNA is TGCAGCGTTGACAGCGGTTCCTACGAGCAGTACTTC.

The V call is TRBV19, the J call TRBJ1-5; D not resolved. The ends were cut back, 4 bases at V and 7 bases at J, with 11 bases in the middle. Germline CDR1 is LNHDA and CDR2 is SQIVND (reference sequence). This CDR3 contains 13 residues. The CDR3 region has the DNA TGTGCCAGTAGTACAAGGGTCAGACAGCCCCAGCATTTT. This gives the protein CASSTRVRQPQHF.

V and J are TRBV9 and TRBJ2-1; the D is unclear. The V end was cut by 6 bases, the J end by 2 bases, with 12 bases between. The germline CDR1 and CDR2 sequences are SGDLS and YYNGEE. The length of the CDR3 is 14 residues. In nucleotides, the CDR3 is TGTGCCAGCACCACGGGCCAGACCTACAATGAGCAGTTCTTC. Its translation is CASTTGQTYNEQFF.

This chain connects TRBV5-4 to TRBJ2-1; 9 bases match TRBD1. Germline CDR1 and CDR2: SGHNT and YYREEE (reference sequence). The trim removed 2 bases at V and 12 bases at J, leaving 6 bases unmatched. CDR3 length: 13 amino acids. The CDR3, as DNA: TGTGCCAGCAGCTTTGGACAGGGGTGGGTGCAGTTCTTC. This encodes CASSFGQGWVQFF.

V is TRBV6-5 and J is TRBJ2-4; D call uncertain. V was shortened by 7 bases and J by 3 bases, with 16 bases between the two germline ends. The germline gives CDR1 MNHEY, CDR2 SVGAGI. The CDR3 totals 15 residues. This chain's CDR3 is CASMSTTLGKNIQYF. CDR3 coding DNA: TGTGCCAGCATGTCGACGACTCTTGGCAAAAACATTCAGTACTTC.

The gene calls are TRBV29-1 and TRBJ1-1, with a tentative D call TRBD1 (5 bases). This CDR3 region has 14 residues. Trimming took 4 bases from V and 4 from J, leaving 16 bases between them. In germline, CDR1 is SQVTM, CDR2 ANQGSEA. The CDR3 here is CSVGVGGTGTEAFF. In nucleotides, the CDR3 is TGCAGCGTTGGGGTTGGGGGAACAGGCACTGAAGCTTTCTTT. Full variable domain (missing parts from reference TRBV29-1 and TRBJ1-1): SAVISQKPSRDICQRGTSLTIQCQVDSQVTMMFWYRQQPGQSLTLIATANQGSEATYESGFVIDKFPISRPNLTFSTLTVSNMSPEDSSIYLCSVGVGGTGTEAFFGQGTRLTVV.

The rearrangement joins TRBV7-8 to TRBJ2-7, with D possibly being TRBD1 (5 bases). The CDR3 is 13 amino acids. Germline values: CDR1 SGHVS, CDR2 FQNEAQ. V was trimmed by 4 bases and J by 6 bases, leaving 13 bases between them. DNA of the CDR3: TGTGCCAGCAGCTCAAGAGTCACAGGCGAGCAGTACTTC. It specifies CASSSRVTGEQYF.

The chain recombines TRBV7-8 with TRBJ2-1, with D uncertain. The CDR3 consists of 15 residues. CDR1 SGHVS and CDR2 FQNEAQ come from the germline V gene. Trimming pared 5 bases from V and 5 bases from J, leaving 16 bases between. The CDR3 nucleotides are TGTGCCAGCAGCCCCCCCCGAACTCAGAACAATGAGCAGTTCTTC. Protein sequence: CASSPPRTQNNEQFF.

V is TRBV28 and J is TRBJ2-7; 8 bases align to TRBD1. The CDR3 is 15 amino acids. The trim removed 7 bases at V and 0 bases at J, leaving 8 bases unmatched. CDR1 and CDR2 from the germline V gene are MDHEN and SYDVKM. As DNA, the CDR3 is TGTGCCAGCACCAATCAGGGGGCCGGCTCCTACGAGCAGTACTTC. It translates to CASTNQGAGSYEQYF.

This clone was seen only a few times. Other DNA sequences in the sample encode the same CDR3. The CDR3 sequence: CASSEGGSGANVLTF. CDR3 sequence (DNA): TGTGCCAGCAGTGAAGGAGGTTCTGGGGCCAACGTCCTGACTTTC. This chain links TRBV6-1 with TRBJ2-6; D gene uncertain. This CDR3 comprises 15 residues. The V end lost 1 base, the J end lost 1 base, and 5 bases lay between the germline ends. Germline V gives CDR1 MNHNS, CDR2 SASEGT.

This chain joins TRBV5-6 and TRBJ2-2; D might be TRBD2 (6 bases). CDR3 size: 15 residues. Germline-derived CDR1 and CDR2 are SGHDT and YYEEEE. V lost 4 bases, J lost 7 bases, and 17 bases lay in between. The CDR3 DNA sequence: TGTGCCAGCAGCCGCAGCGGGTATCATGGCGGGGAGCTGTTTTTT. It codes for CASSRSGYHGGELFF.

The rearrangement links TRBV18 to TRBJ2-1; 8 bases agree with TRBD2. CDR1 and CDR2 (germline): KGHSH, LQKENI. The length of the CDR3 is 15 residues. V dropped 0 bases and J dropped 4; count of bases not matched to a gene: 2. The CDR3 region has the DNA TGTGCCAGCTCACCACCTAGCGGGGATTACAATGAGCAGTTCTTC. As protein: CASSPPSGDYNEQFF.

The rearrangement links TRBV27 to TRBJ2-6; D is uncertain. CDR1 MNHEY and CDR2 SMNVEV come from the germline V gene (reference sequence). V was shortened by 0 bases and J by 2 bases, with 2 bases between the two germline ends. The CDR3 sequence is 14 residues long. The CDR3 loop reads CASSLSTGANVLTF. The CDR3, as DNA: TGTGCCAGCAGTTTATCCACTGGGGCCAACGTCCTGACTTTC.

The chain combines TRBV27 with TRBJ2-2, with D unclear. V was trimmed by 4 bases and J by 6 bases, leaving 15 bases between them. Looked up from germline, CDR1 is MNHEY and CDR2 is SMNVEV (reference sequence). This CDR3 comprises 15 residues. DNA for the CDR3: TGTGCCAGCAGTTCCCCCTATCCGAGCTCCGGGGAGCTGTTTTTT. It translates to CASSSPYPSSGELFF.

J is TRBJ2-3 and V is TRBV18, with D hard to call. The CDR3 is made up of 14 amino acids. The V and J ends lost 3 bases and 2 bases respectively, with 9 bases between them. The germline V gene encodes CDR1 KGHSH and CDR2 LQKENI. CDR3 loop: CASSPPSVTDTQYF. CDR3 DNA: TGTGCCAGCTCACCTCCCTCCGTCACAGATACGCAGTATTTT.

Turning to this clone: Possible read error: a much larger clone is one base away. The genes are TRBV5-5 and TRBJ2-3; unclear D gene. Germline V gene sequence: CDR1 SGHKS, CDR2 YYEKEE (reference sequence). V lost 4 bases and J 0 bases, leaving 3 bases between the germline ends. The CDR3 has 12 amino acids. CDR3 in amino acids: CASSGSTDTQYF. CDR3 sequence (DNA): TGTGCCAGCAGCGGTAGCACAGATACGCAGTATTTT.

This clone showed up just once. The chain employs TRBV19 and TRBJ1-2; D might be TRBD1 (5 bases). Trimming cost V 6 bases and J 8 bases, with 19 bases left between them. The CDR3 runs 14 residues. Germline V gene data show CDR1 as LNHDA and CDR2 as SQIVND (reference sequence). Here the CDR3 DNA reads TGTGCCAGTAGAGGTGCGACAGCCAGTTTCGGCTACACCTTC. Residues: CASRGATASFGYTF.

The chain has TRBV6-1 and TRBJ1-1, with D hard to call. CDR1 is MNHNS, CDR2 SASEGT, per germline. This CDR3 has 13 amino acids. V was trimmed by 3 bases and J by 7 bases, leaving 12 bases between them. CDR3 sequence reads: CASSESRFDEAFF. The CDR3 nucleotides are TGTGCCAGCAGTGAGTCCAGGTTCGATGAAGCTTTCTTT.

CDR3 in DNA: TGTGCCAGCAGGGGACAGGGGATTCATAACTATGGCTACACCTTC. As protein: CASRGQGIHNYGYTF. The genes are TRBV2 and TRBJ1-2, with 10 bases identical to TRBD1. Germline V gene data show CDR1 as SNHLY and CDR2 as FYNNEI. The CDR3 has 15 amino acids. The trim removed 6 bases at V and 1 base at J, leaving 5 bases unmatched.

The CDR3: CASRPDRAGRGEKLFF. The CDR3 coding sequence is TGCGCCAGCAGACCCGACAGGGCCGGTCGGGGTGAAAAACTGTTTTTT. The genes are TRBV5-1 and TRBJ1-4; 7 positions match TRBD1. Germline-derived CDR1 and CDR2 are SGHRS and YFSETQ. Germline trimming cut 5 bases from V and 7 bases from J; bases unmatched to any gene: 14. CDR3 length: 16 amino acids.

This clone was seen a few times. The rearrangement joins TRBV4-1 to TRBJ2-1; D possibly corresponds to TRBD2 (5 bases). V was trimmed by 2 bases and J by 3 bases, leaving 17 bases between them. This CDR3 has 17 amino acids. CDR1 is MGHRA, CDR2 YSYEKL, per germline. The DNA of the CDR3 is TGCGCCAGCAGCCAATCCCCGTTGGTAGCGCGCTACAATGAGCAGTTCTTC. Its protein is CASSQSPLVARYNEQFF.